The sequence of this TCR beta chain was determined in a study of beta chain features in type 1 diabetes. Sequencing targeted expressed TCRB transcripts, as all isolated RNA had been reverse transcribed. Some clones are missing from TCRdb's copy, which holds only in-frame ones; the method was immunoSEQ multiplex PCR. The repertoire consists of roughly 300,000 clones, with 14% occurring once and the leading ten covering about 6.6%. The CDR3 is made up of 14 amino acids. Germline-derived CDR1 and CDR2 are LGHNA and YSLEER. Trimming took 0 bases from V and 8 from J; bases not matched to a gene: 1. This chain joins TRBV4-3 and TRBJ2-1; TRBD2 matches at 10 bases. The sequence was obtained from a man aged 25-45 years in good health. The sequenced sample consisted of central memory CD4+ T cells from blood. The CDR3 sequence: CASSQEAGGHEQFF. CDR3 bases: TGCGCCAGCAGCCAAGAAGCGGGGGGGCATGAGCAGTTCTTC.